What follows are 25 T cell receptor beta chains derived from one specimen sequenced in a study of CD8+ T cells in alopecia areata. Markers used for sorting pooled cutaneous lymph node cells were CD4, CD8alpha, NKG2D, NKG2ACE and others. Extraction of RNA preceded its reverse transcription into cDNA, which served as the sequencing template. The table came from immunoSEQ multiplex PCR; TCRdb's copy has only in-frame clones and leaves some out. There are about 18,000 clones in the sample, none observed a single time. Specimen: CD8+ T cells sorted from a lymph node. All receptors derive from a C3H/HeJ mouse with alopecia areata. This strain has MHC haplotype H2-k.

This clone occurred a few times. The genes are named according to mouse. The CDR3 is CAWSPGTGGDERLFF. The DNA read from the CDR3 is TGTGCCTGGAGCCCCGGGACAGGGGGAGACGAA. The chain couples TRBV31 to TRBJ1-4; 11 bases map to TRBD1. The sequenced fragment ends 4 residues before the CDR3 boundary, so the rest is inferred from the germline J gene. With V trimmed by 3 bases and J by 6 bases, 6 bases remained unmatched. The V gene's germline CDR1 is GKSSPN and CDR2 SITVG. This CDR3 comprises 15 residues.

A remark on this clone: Each gene name is a mouse one. The read gets to within 4 residues of the CDR3 end, and the germline J gene fills in the rest. The chain combines TRBV13-2 with TRBJ2-3; TRBD1 matches 9 bases. The CDR3 runs to 15 residues. Germline lookup yields CDR1 NNHNN and CDR2 SYGAGS (reference sequence). Partial CDR3 DNA: TGTGCCAGCGGTGAAGTACAGGGGGCGGGAGAA. Encoded protein: CASGEVQGAGE. The whole CDR3 is CASGEVQGAGETLYF.

About this clone itself: Mouse germline and gene names are used. The read falls 4 residues short of the CDR3 end, and the missing part is taken from the germline J gene. The chain is built from TRBV14 and TRBJ2-1, with 10 bases that match TRBD1. The CDR3 loop spans 13 amino acids. Germline values: CDR1 SGHDT, CDR2 FRDEAV. Incomplete CDR3 DNA: TGTGCCAGCAGTCCGGGACAGGGGGCT. This encodes CASSPGQGA. The complete CDR3 protein is CASSPGQGAEQFF. The entire variable domain, with the rest obtained from reference TRBV14 and TRBJ2-1, is as follows: EAGVTQSPRYAVLQEGQAVSFWCDPISGHDTLYWYQQPRDQGPQLLVYFRDEAVIDNSQLPSDRFSAVRPKGTNSTLKIQSAKQGDTATYLCASSPGQGAEQFFGPGTRLTVL.

This clone was seen a few times. Mouse gene names and germline throughout. From the germline J gene comes the end of the CDR3, since the read stops 4 residues before it. This chain connects TRBV17 to TRBJ2-2, with D possibly TRBD2 on 5 matching bases. The ends were cut back, 3 bases at V and 1 base at J, with 6 bases in the middle. The CDR3 sequence is 14 residues long. Germline assignment: CDR1 MNHDT and CDR2 YYDKIL. The CDR3: CASSSWENTGQLYF. The DNA read from the CDR3 is TGTGCTAGCAGTAGCTGGGAAAACACCGGG.

This clone was detected a few times. Genes and germline are mouse. The read terminates 4 residues before the CDR3 end, so the remaining end is supplied by the germline J gene. The V gene is TRBV13-1, the J gene TRBJ2-5; 12 bases are a match to TRBD2. With V trimmed by 0 bases and J by 0 bases, 5 bases remained unmatched. The CDR3 consists of 18 residues. Germline CDR1 is NSHNY and CDR2 is SYGAGN. CDR3 bases read: TGTGCCAGCAGTGATGCAGGACTGGGGGGGGTGAACCAAGAC. Amino acid sequence: CASSDAGLGGVNQD. The entire CDR3 sequence reads CASSDAGLGGVNQDTQYF.

Regarding this clone: The listed genes are named as in mouse. Incomplete CDR3 DNA: TGTGCTAGCAGTTGGGGGAGGGACACA. The encoded protein is CASSWGRDT. The whole CDR3 sequence is CASSWGRDTEVFF. This chain joins TRBV17 and TRBJ1-1; a weak D match, TRBD1 (5 bases). The CDR3 goes on 4 residues after the read ends, and that part is filled in from the germline J gene. Germline CDR1 is MNHDT and CDR2 is YYDKIL. Trimming took off 5 bases at V and 3 bases at J, with 10 bases between the two ends. This CDR3 region has 13 residues. The variable domain in full, completed from reference TRBV17 and TRBJ1-1, reads DTTVKQNPRYKLARVGKPVNLICSQTMNHDTMYWYQKKPNQAPKLLLFYYDKILNREADTFEKFQSSRPNNSFCSLYIGSAGLEYSAMYLCASSWGRDTEVFFGKGTRLTVV.

A few counts support this clone. Gene names refer to mouse genes. The sequenced fragment ends 4 residues before the CDR3 boundary, so the rest is inferred from the germline J gene. The chain has TRBV1 and TRBJ2-7; possibly TRBD1 for D (5 bases). The CDR3 covers 16 residues. CDR1 is NSQYPW, CDR2 LRSPGD, per germline (reference sequence). V gave up 3 bases and J gave up 0 bases, with 15 bases separating them. CDR3 bases read: TGCACCTGCAGTGCCCCAGACAGAACTCGCTCCTAT. Translated: CTCSAPDRTRSY. In full, the CDR3 is CTCSAPDRTRSYEQYF.

This clone was recorded a few times. The gene names given are mouse names. The sequenced fragment ends 4 residues before the CDR3 boundary, so the rest is inferred from the germline J gene. The rearrangement uses TRBV17 and TRBJ2-7; TRBD1 matches at 9 bases. Germline V gene data show CDR1 as MNHDT and CDR2 as YYDKIL. This CDR3 spans 15 amino acids. This chain's CDR3 is CASSRDPGTGYEQYF. CDR3 DNA, as far as it was read: TGTGCTAGCAGTAGAGATCCCGGGACAGGGTAT.

Note on this clone: Mouse germline and gene names are used. The read terminates 4 residues ahead of where the CDR3 ends, so the germline J gene completes it. The genes are TRBV19 and TRBJ1-4, with 7 positions matching TRBD1. This CDR3 comprises 16 residues. Germline V gene sequence: CDR1 FNHDT, CDR2 SITEND (reference sequence). The junction had 7 bases not matched to a gene; V was cut back by 2 bases and J by 3 bases. Partial CDR3 DNA: TGTGCCAGCAGTATCAGGGGGGGCGCTCCCAACGAA. Residues: CASSIRGGAPNE. From start to end, the CDR3 is CASSIRGGAPNERLFF. The entire variable domain, with the rest obtained from reference TRBV19 and TRBJ1-4, is as follows: GGIITQTPKFLIGQEGQKLTLKCQQNFNHDTMYWYRQDSGKGLRLIYYSITENDLQKGDLSEGYDASREKKSSFSLTVTSAQKNEMAVFLCASSIRGGAPNERLFFGHGTKLSVL.

Concerning this clone: Here the gene names and germline are mouse. With the read ending 4 residues before the CDR3 end, the germline J gene is used to fill in that end. The chain employs TRBV12-2 and TRBJ2-4, with 8 bases identical to TRBD1. CDR1 SGHLS and CDR2 HYDKME come from the germline V gene. J lost 0 bases, V lost 3 bases, and 1 base had no gene match. The CDR3 runs 14 residues. The CDR3 loop reads CASSTGGSQNTLYF. Partial CDR3 DNA: TGTGCCAGCTCTACAGGGGGGAGTCAAAAC.

This clone was counted ten times or more. Gene and germline names: mouse. The sequenced fragment ends 4 residues before the CDR3 boundary, so the rest is inferred from the germline J gene. The chain joins TRBV13-3 to TRBJ2-5; possibly TRBD1 for D (5 bases). The CDR3 loop spans 14 amino acids. V lost 5 bases and J lost 0, with 10 bases in between. Germline-derived CDR1 and CDR2 are NNHDY and SYVADS. CDR3 sequence: CASSLRVNQDTQYF. The part of the CDR3 DNA that was read is TGTGCCAGCAGCCTCAGGGTTAACCAAGAC.

Concerning this clone: Gene labels here are mouse ones. The sequence runs out 4 residues before the end of the CDR3; the remainder is reconstructed from the germline J gene. V gene TRBV31 combines with J gene TRBJ2-3; D is ambiguous. The CDR3 has 14 residues. Germline V gene data show CDR1 as GKSSPN and CDR2 as SITVG. Between the trimmed V and J ends, which lost 0 bases and 0 bases, there was a span of 7 bases. The covered CDR3 bases are TGTGCCTGGAGTCTAGACTTTAGTGCAGAA. Amino acids: CAWSLDFSAE. The whole CDR3 reads CAWSLDFSAETLYF.

This clone came up many times. Genes and germline are mouse. CDR3 protein: CTCSARDWGGDDYTF. The CDR3 DNA, read in part, is TGCACCTGCAGTGCAAGGGACTGGGGGGGCGAC. This chain uses TRBV1 with TRBJ1-2, with a tentative D call TRBD1 (6 bases). The missing CDR3 end, 4 residues past where the read stops, is filled in from the germline J gene. This CDR3 is 15 amino acids long. Per germline, CDR1 NSQYPW and CDR2 LRSPGD (reference sequence). Drawing the rest from reference TRBV1 and TRBJ1-2, the complete variable domain is VTLLEQNPRWRLVPRGQAVNLRCILKNSQYPWMSWYQQDLQKQLQWLFTLRSPGDKEVKSLPGADYLATRVTDTELRLQVANMSQGRTLYCTCSARDWGGDDYTFGSGTRLLVI.

This clone has just a few counts. Gene labels here are mouse ones. The CDR3 end lies 4 residues beyond the end of the read and is filled in from the germline J gene. The chain recombines TRBV13-3 with TRBJ2-4, with no clear D. This CDR3 has 14 amino acids. Germline V gives CDR1 NNHDY, CDR2 SYVADS. Trimming pared 1 base from V and 0 bases from J, leaving 6 bases between. The covered CDR3 bases are TGTGCCAGCAGTGATATCTCTAGTCAAAAC. It yields the protein CASSDISSQN. The CDR3, in full, reads CASSDISSQNTLYF. The full variable domain, its missing parts supplied by reference TRBV13-3 and TRBJ2-4, is EAAVTQSPRSKVAVTGGKVTLSCHQTNNHDYMYWYRQDTGHGLRLIHYSYVADSTEKGDIPDGYKASRPSQENFSLILELASLSQTAVYFCASSDISSQNTLYFGAGTRLSVL.

In the case of this clone: Here the gene names and germline are mouse. The CDR3 extends 4 residues past the end of the read, so its final part is completed from the germline J gene. The chain links TRBV1 to TRBJ2-7; D might be TRBD1 (6 bases). Germline CDR1 NSQYPW, CDR2 LRSPGD (reference sequence). Trimming took off 1 base at V and 0 bases at J, with 10 bases between the two ends. This CDR3 contains 15 residues. This CDR3 reads CTCSAVQGSSYEQYF. The CDR3 DNA, read in part, is TGCACCTGCAGTGCAGTTCAGGGGAGCTCCTAT.

This clone appeared many times. Mouse germline and gene names are used. Read data end 4 residues before the CDR3 end; the end is taken from the germline J gene. The genes are TRBV13-3 and TRBJ1-1, with 8 positions matching TRBD1. Germline V gene lookup returns CDR1 NNHDY and CDR2 SYVADS. This CDR3 has 12 amino acids. This CDR3 reads CASAGGGTEVFF. Partial CDR3 DNA: TGTGCCAGCGCAGGGGGCGGAACA.

On this clone: Gene names and germline refer to mouse. The missing CDR3 end, 4 residues past where the read stops, is filled in from the germline J gene. The chain employs TRBV13-2 and TRBJ2-7; D remains unclear. This CDR3 spans 13 amino acids. Germline V gene lookup returns CDR1 NNHNN and CDR2 SYGAGS (reference sequence). The CDR3 sequence is CASGDGDKYEQYF. The CDR3 bases that were read are TGTGCCAGCGGTGATGGCGACAAATAT.

Concerning this clone itself: The genes and germline here are from mouse. The read is 4 residues too short to cover the CDR3 end, so that end is filled in from the germline J gene. The rearrangement uses TRBV19 and TRBJ2-3; D is undetermined. Germline CDR1 is FNHDT and CDR2 is SITEND (reference sequence). V dropped 4 bases and J dropped 4 bases, with 4 bases sitting between them. The CDR3 contains 11 residues. The DNA read from the CDR3 is TGTGCCAGCAGTCCCTCAGAA. It translates to CASSPSE. The CDR3 reads in full as CASSPSETLYF.

Concerning this clone itself: Here the gene names and germline are mouse. The read is 4 residues too short to cover the CDR3 end, so that end is filled in from the germline J gene. J is TRBJ2-5 and V is TRBV13-3; 10 nucleotides match TRBD2. V lost 5 bases to trimming and J lost 3 bases; unmatched junction nucleotides: 3. This CDR3 is 14 amino acids long. The germline CDR1 and CDR2 sequences are NNHDY and SYVADS. The sequenced part of the CDR3 DNA is TGTGCCAGCAGCGGACTGGGGGCTCAAGAC. This gives the protein CASSGLGAQD. The full CDR3 reads CASSGLGAQDTQYF.

With regard to this clone: Gene labels here are mouse ones. The sequence runs out 4 residues before the end of the CDR3; the remainder is reconstructed from the germline J gene. The chain couples TRBV5 to TRBJ2-7; 7 nucleotides line up with TRBD2. Germline CDR1 and CDR2: LGHNA and YNLKQL (reference sequence). This CDR3 comprises 13 residues. CDR3 DNA (partial): TGTGCCAGCAGCCAAGCTGGGGGATAT. Protein sequence: CASSQAGGY. The CDR3, in full, reads CASSQAGGYEQYF.

Comments on this clone: Genes and germline come from the mouse. The observed sequence ends 4 residues before the CDR3 terminus, with the missing tail filled in from the germline J gene. The chain uses TRBV13-3 and TRBJ2-4; D gene ambiguous. The CDR3 length is 14 residues. Germline V lookup: CDR1 NNHDY, CDR2 SYVADS. V lost 2 bases and J 0 bases, leaving 7 bases between the germline ends. The DNA read from the CDR3 is TGTGCCAGCAGTGAAACAGCTAGTCAAAAC. The encoded protein is CASSETASQN. The entire CDR3 is CASSETASQNTLYF.

This clone was seen at least ten times. All gene names here are mouse names. The CDR3 region is CASSPGLGSYEQYF. Partial CDR3 DNA: TGTGCCAGCAGTCCGGGACTGGGGTCCTAT. The chain uses TRBV13-3 and TRBJ2-7, with 10 bases fitting TRBD2. The read comes to an end 4 residues before the CDR3 does, leaving the germline J gene to fill in the end. The V segment lost 4 bases and the J segment 1 base; nucleotides outside the gene matches: 2. The CDR3 runs to 14 residues. Germline assignment: CDR1 NNHDY and CDR2 SYVADS.

This clone came up a few times. Mouse germline and gene names are used. The read halts 4 residues ahead of the CDR3 end, with the missing end drawn from the germline J gene. This chain links TRBV1 with TRBJ2-5; TRBD1 matches 12 bases. Germline V gene lookup returns CDR1 NSQYPW and CDR2 LRSPGD (reference sequence). The CDR3 runs to 16 residues. CDR3 DNA (partial): TGCACCTGCAGTGCAGATGAGGGACAGGGGGCCGAC. It is translated as CTCSADEGQGAD. The whole CDR3 sequence reads CTCSADEGQGADTQYF.

This clone showed up just a few times. Germline and genes here are mouse. Read coverage stops 4 residues before the CDR3 terminus; the germline J gene supplies the remainder. V and J are TRBV5 and TRBJ2-7, with 11 bases aligning to TRBD2. CDR1 and CDR2 from the germline V gene are LGHNA and YNLKQL (reference sequence). This CDR3 region has 13 residues. The covered CDR3 bases are TGTGCCAGCAGCCGGGACTGGGGGTAT. It codes for CASSRDWGY. The entire CDR3 reads CASSRDWGYEQYF.

This clone was observed at least ten times. Genes and germline are mouse. Read sequence stops 4 residues before the CDR3 end, and the germline J gene provides the missing end. The chain links TRBV12-2 to TRBJ1-2, with D perhaps matching TRBD1 (5 bases). The V gene lost 1 base and the J gene lost 0 bases, with 5 bases spanning the gap. The CDR3 contains 13 residues. CDR1 SGHLS and CDR2 HYDKME come from the germline V gene. CDR3 bases read: TGTGCCAGCTCTCTGACAGCAAACTCC. Its protein product is CASSLTANS. The CDR3 reads in full as CASSLTANSDYTF.